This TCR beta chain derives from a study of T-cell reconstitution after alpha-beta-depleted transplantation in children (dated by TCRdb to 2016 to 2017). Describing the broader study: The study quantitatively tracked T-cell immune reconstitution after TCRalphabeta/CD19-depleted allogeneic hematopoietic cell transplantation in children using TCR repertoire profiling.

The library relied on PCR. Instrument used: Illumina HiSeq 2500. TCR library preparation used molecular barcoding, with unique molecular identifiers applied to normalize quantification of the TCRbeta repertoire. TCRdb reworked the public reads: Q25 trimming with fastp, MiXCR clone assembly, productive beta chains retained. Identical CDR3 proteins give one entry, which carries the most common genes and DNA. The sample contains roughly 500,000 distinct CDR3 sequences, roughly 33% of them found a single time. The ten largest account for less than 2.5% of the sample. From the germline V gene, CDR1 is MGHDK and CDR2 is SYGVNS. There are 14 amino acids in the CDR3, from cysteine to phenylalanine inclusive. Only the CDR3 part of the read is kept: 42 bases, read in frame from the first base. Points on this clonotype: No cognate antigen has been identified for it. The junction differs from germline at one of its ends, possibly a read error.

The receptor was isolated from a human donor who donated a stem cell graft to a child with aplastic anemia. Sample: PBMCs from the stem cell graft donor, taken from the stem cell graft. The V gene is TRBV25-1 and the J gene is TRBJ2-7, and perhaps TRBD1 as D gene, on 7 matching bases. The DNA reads TGTGCCGGCAGTCCCGCTAGCAGGGGGGACGAGCAGTACTTC. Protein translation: CAGSPASRGDEQYF.